Listed here are 3 T cell receptor beta chains from one sample, sequenced in a study of vaccination effects on CD4 cells after COVID-19. Within the ViraFEST assay, antigen-specific CD4+ T cells underwent expansion with viral peptide pools prior to sequencing. Cultured cells yielded isolated CD4+ T cells after more than nine days. Either the BNT162b2 or mRNA-1273 vaccine was given to participants in two doses. Their antigens remain unidentified. The table came from immunoSEQ multiplex PCR; TCRdb's copy has only in-frame clones and leaves some out. The sample shows approximately 26,000 clones, roughly 70% of them seen only once. The source material was CD4+ T cells from PBMCs cultured with HCoV-NL63 spike peptides, sampled after COVID-19 vaccination. The origin of the receptors is a human donor who received a COVID-19 vaccine.

The V gene is TRBV9, the J gene TRBJ2-5, with 12 bases fitting TRBD2. This CDR3 contains 18 residues. The germline CDR1 and CDR2 sequences are SGDLS and YYNGEE. The junction had 11 bases not matched to a gene; V was cut back by 3 bases and J by 2 bases. This chain's CDR3 is CASSERLAGAPSQETQYF. Here the CDR3 DNA reads TGTGCCAGCAGCGAAAGACTAGCGGGAGCCCCATCTCAAGAGACCCAGTACTTC.

This chain connects TRBV21-1 to TRBJ2-5. TRBV21-1 is a pseudogene. The CDR3 extends over 16 amino acids. The CDR3 spells CASSTNGGTDQETQYF. CDR3 sequence (DNA): TGTGCCAGCAGCACAAACGGGGGGACAGACCAAGAGACCCAGTACTTC.

CDR3 protein: CASSLRAGVALWAEAFF. The CDR3 bases are TGTGCCAGCAGCTTACGGGCAGGGGTTGCCCTGTGGGCTGAAGCTTTCTTT. This chain joins TRBV7-8 and TRBJ1-1, with TRBD1 as a possible D gene (6 bases). CDR3 length: 17 residues. Germline V gene lookup returns CDR1 SGHVS and CDR2 FQNEAQ. V lost 2 bases to trimming and J lost 6 bases, with 22 bases between them.